This TCR beta chain emerged from a study of CD8 T cells in ankylosing spondylitis. Study-wide points: The study identified a TCR beta motif of several highly homologous variants that appeared characteristic of ankylosing spondylitis blood.

CDR1 and CDR2 (germline): SGHTA, FQGNSA. CDR3 length equals 12 residues. V lost 3 bases and J lost 12; bases outside the gene matches: 4. TCRdb called the 5' RACE reads again in MiXCR, with one record for every CDR3 protein. The sample lists 390,000 or so distinct CDR3 sequences; about 20% were seen once. This clonotype was seen a few times. Its specificity is not known. Material for sequencing was blood, either unsorted or a sorted T cell fraction (not recorded which). The chain combines TRBV7-2 with TRBJ2-1, with TRBD2 matching over 8 bases. The clonotype was recovered from a male donor with ankylosing spondylitis. The CDR3 loop reads CASSFDGRAQFF. The CDR3 DNA follows: TGTGCCAGCAGCTTTGACGGGAGGGCGCAGTTCTTC.